This passage covers 11 T cell receptor beta chains from one sample sequenced in a study of patients and donors after allogeneic stem cell transplantation. Each CDR3 protein gets one entry after TCRdb re-called the RT-PCR reads with MiXCR. The sample records fewer than 60,000 distinct CDR3 sequences, 10% to 15% being singletons. Sequencing was performed on blood, either unsorted or a sorted T cell fraction (not recorded which). These receptors were taken from a human donor who was either an allogeneic HSCT recipient or a stem cell or donor lymphocyte infusion donor (not recorded which). It is not recorded whose cells these are; they may come from a transplant donor.

The DNA for the CDR3 is TGTGCCACCAGTGCCCCAGGACTAGCGGGAGGGAAGGAGACCCAGTACTTC. As protein: CATSAPGLAGGKETQYF. This chain uses TRBV24-1 with TRBJ2-5, with 15 nucleotides matching TRBD2. V lost 5 bases to trimming and J lost 5 bases; unmatched junction nucleotides: 8. This CDR3 region has 17 residues. Germline V gene sequence: CDR1 KGHDR, CDR2 SFDVKD.

The chain combines TRBV7-3 with TRBJ2-3; D may be TRBD2 (5 bases). The V end was cut by 2 bases, the J end by 2 bases, with 11 bases between. The CDR3 consists of 15 residues. In germline, CDR1 is SGHTA, CDR2 FQGTGA. The CDR3 is CASSLLAGTTDTQYF. The CDR3 region has the DNA TGTGCCAGCAGCTTACTCGCGGGTACCACAGATACGCAGTATTTT.

J is TRBJ2-7 and V is TRBV20-1, with 10 bases matching TRBD2. The CDR3 is made up of 15 amino acids. Germline CDR1 reads DFQATT; CDR2 reads SNEGSKA (reference sequence). After removal of 5 bases from V and 4 bases from J, the junction contained 11 bases not matched to a gene. The CDR3 loop reads CSAPSGRSAGYEQYF. As DNA, the CDR3 is TGCAGTGCTCCTAGCGGGAGATCAGCAGGGTACGAGCAGTACTTC.

This chain connects TRBV20-1 to TRBJ2-1; D perhaps matches TRBD2 (5 bases). Germline V gives CDR1 DFQATT, CDR2 SNEGSKA (reference sequence). Trimming took off 7 bases at V and 5 bases at J, with 9 bases between the two ends. This CDR3 has 11 residues. The CDR3: CSGSGNNEQFF. Here the CDR3 DNA reads TGCAGTGGGAGCGGAAACAATGAGCAGTTCTTC.

This clonotype was observed many times. The chain employs TRBV5-6 and TRBJ1-1; 11 bases are shared with TRBD1. CDR1 is SGHDT and CDR2 is YYEEEE in the germline V gene. V lost 4 bases to trimming and J lost 5 bases; unmatched junction nucleotides: 10. The CDR3 is 16 residues long. The chain's CDR3 is CASSTNLGTGGTEAFF. CDR3 DNA sequence: TGTGCCAGCAGCACCAACCTCGGGACAGGGGGTACTGAAGCTTTCTTT.

The sample holds many counts of this clonotype. Written as DNA, the CDR3 is TGTGCCAGCAGTTTTGGGGAGCAAGGAAACACCATATATTTT. Its translation: CASSFGEQGNTIYF. This sequence joins TRBV12-3 or TRBV12-4 and TRBJ1-3; no clear D gene. Trimming cost V 3 bases and J 4 bases, with 10 bases left between them. The CDR3 is made up of 14 amino acids.

Only a few counts were recorded for this clonotype. The rearrangement joins TRBV27 to TRBJ1-2, with 8 bases identical to TRBD1. CDR3 length equals 15 residues. Germline-derived CDR1 and CDR2 are MNHEY and SMNVEV (reference sequence). V lost 5 bases to trimming and J lost 8 bases; unmatched junction nucleotides: 13. DNA for the CDR3: TGTGCCAGCAGTGCGTATCAGACAGGGGCAAAGGGCTACACCTTC. This codes for CASSAYQTGAKGYTF.

The chain uses TRBV4-1 and TRBJ2-7, with D perhaps TRBD2 (5 bases). In germline, CDR1 is MGHRA, CDR2 YSYEKL. Trimming pared 0 bases from V and 2 bases from J, leaving 17 bases between. CDR3 length: 17 amino acids. CDR3 DNA sequence: TGCGCCAGCAGCCAAGATCCCTTTGAGGCGGGTACCTACGAGCAGTACTTC. Encoded protein: CASSQDPFEAGTYEQYF.

This clonotype has at least ten counts. The chain joins TRBV11-2 to TRBJ1-1; no clear D gene. Germline values: CDR1 SGHAT, CDR2 FQNNGV. The CDR3 spans 14 residues. Trimming took 1 base from V and 7 from J, leaving 13 bases between them. The chain's CDR3 is CASSLGFFDYEAFF. CDR3 DNA: TGTGCCAGCAGCTTAGGGTTTTTTGACTATGAAGCTTTCTTT.

This chain joins TRBV7-9 and TRBJ2-7, with 9 bases matching TRBD1. The CDR3 has 16 amino acids. V lost 6 bases, J lost 4 bases, and 13 bases stayed unmatched. Germline V gene sequence: CDR1 SEHNR, CDR2 FQNEAQ (reference sequence). The CDR3 nucleotides are TGTGCCAGCAGTCCGCCCCCGGGACAGGGATATTACGAGCAGTACTTC. Translating it yields CASSPPPGQGYYEQYF.

This clonotype was seen repeatedly, ten times or more. V gene TRBV6-5 combines with J gene TRBJ1-1; a possible D gene is TRBD1 (5 bases). There are 12 residues in the CDR3. V lost 2 bases and J 6 bases, leaving 7 bases between the germline ends. CDR1 is MNHEY, CDR2 SVGAGI, per germline. DNA of the CDR3: TGTGCCAGCAGTTACGGGACCTCTGAAGCTTTCTTT. It yields the protein CASSYGTSEAFF.